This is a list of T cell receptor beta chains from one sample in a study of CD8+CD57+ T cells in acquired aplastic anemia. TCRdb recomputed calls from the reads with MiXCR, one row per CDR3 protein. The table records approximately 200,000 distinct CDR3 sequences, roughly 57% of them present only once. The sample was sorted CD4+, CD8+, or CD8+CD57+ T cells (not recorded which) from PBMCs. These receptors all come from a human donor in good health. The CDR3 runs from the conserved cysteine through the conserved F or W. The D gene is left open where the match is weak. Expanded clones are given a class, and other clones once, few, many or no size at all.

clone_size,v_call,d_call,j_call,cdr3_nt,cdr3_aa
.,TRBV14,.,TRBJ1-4,TGTGCCAGCAGCCAGGCCGGGACCTTTAATGAAAAACTGTTTTTT,CASSQAGTFNEKLFF
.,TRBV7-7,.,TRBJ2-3,TGTGCTAGCAGTCAAGGTACGCAGTATTTT,CASSQGTQYF
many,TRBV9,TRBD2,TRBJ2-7,TGTGCCAGCAGCGTAGGGGGACTAGCGGGGCACGAGCAGTACTTC,CASSVGGLAGHEQYF
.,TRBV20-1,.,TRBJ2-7,TGCAGTGCTAGACCCCCTGGGCGAGGCTACGAGCAGTACTTC,CSARPPGRGYEQYF
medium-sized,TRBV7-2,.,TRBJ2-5,TGTGCCAGCAGCCCCCGGACGACGAGTGGGGAGACCCAGTACTTC,CASSPRTTSGETQYF
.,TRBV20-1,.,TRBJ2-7,TGCAGTGCTAGAGATCTAACGTCCGGGCAGTACTTC,CSARDLTSGQYF
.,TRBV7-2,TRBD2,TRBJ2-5,TGTGCCAGCAGCTTAACTAGCGGAGAACAAGAGACCCAGTACTTC,CASSLTSGEQETQYF
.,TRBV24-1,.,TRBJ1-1,TGTGCCACCAGTGATTTGGCGGATTCTATGAACACTGAAGCTTTCTTT,CATSDLADSMNTEAFF
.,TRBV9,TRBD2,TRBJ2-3,TGTGCCAGCAGCGTAGGGTCAGGGACTAGCATAGATACGCAGTATTTT,CASSVGSGTSIDTQYF
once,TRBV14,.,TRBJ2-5,TGTGCCAGCAGCCCCTCCGCACAGACCCAGTACTTC,CASSPSAQTQYF
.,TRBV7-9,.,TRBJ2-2,TGTGCCAGTGGCTTAGGCGACACCGGGGAGCTGTTTTTT,CASGLGDTGELFF
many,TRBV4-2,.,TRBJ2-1,TGTGCCAGCAGCCAAGATAGGGCGACTAACTACAATGAGCAGTTCTTC,CASSQDRATNYNEQFF
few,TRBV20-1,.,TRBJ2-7,TGCAGTGTTCTTAGAGAGGGAAGATTAGCCGAGCAGTACTTC,CSVLREGRLAEQYF
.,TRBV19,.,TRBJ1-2,TGTGCCAGTCGTACCGGGGCCTATGGCTACACCTTC,CASRTGAYGYTF
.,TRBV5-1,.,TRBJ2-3,TGCGCCAGCAGCTTGGACACGCGGGACACAACAGATACGCAGTATTTT,CASSLDTRDTTDTQYF
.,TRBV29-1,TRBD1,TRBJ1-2,TGCAGCGTTGAGCCTATTAGCGACAGGGGGCGCAGAAATGGCTACACCTTC,CSVEPISDRGRRNGYTF
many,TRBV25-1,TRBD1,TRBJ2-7,TGTGCCAGCAGTTGGACAGGGGGCTGGAACGAGCAGTACTTC,CASSWTGGWNEQYF
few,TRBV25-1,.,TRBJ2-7,TGTGCCAGCAGTGAATCCGGCGGAGTGGCCTACGAGCAGTACTTC,CASSESGGVAYEQYF
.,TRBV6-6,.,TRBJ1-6,TGTGCCAGCACAGCGGGCGGGAACGGCTCACCCCTCCACTTT,CASTAGGNGSPLHF
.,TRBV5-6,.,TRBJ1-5,TGTGCCAGCAGCTTGGAAAGGGCTCAGCCCCAGCATTTT,CASSLERAQPQHF
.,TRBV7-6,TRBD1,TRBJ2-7,TGTGCCAGCAGCGCAGGGACAGGGGGCACCTACGAGCAGTACTTC,CASSAGTGGTYEQYF
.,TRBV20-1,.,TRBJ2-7,TGCAGTGCTTCCCTCGGGACAACCTACGAGCAGTACTTC,CSASLGTTYEQYF
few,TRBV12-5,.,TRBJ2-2,TGTGCTAGTGGTTTGGTGGAGGGCGGCGGGGAGCTGTTTTTT,CASGLVEGGGELFF
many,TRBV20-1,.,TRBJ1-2,TGCAGTGCTCTCCCCACCGCGGGGGTTTTCGGCTACACCTTC,CSALPTAGVFGYTF
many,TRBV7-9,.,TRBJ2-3,TGTGCCAGCAGCTTAGGGACACTAGTTAGCACAGATACGCAGTATTTT,CASSLGTLVSTDTQYF
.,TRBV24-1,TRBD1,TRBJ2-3,TGTGCCACCAGTGATTTGGAGGGGGCAAACCTAAAGGATACGCAGTATTTT,CATSDLEGANLKDTQYF
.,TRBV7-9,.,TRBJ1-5,TGTGCCAGCAGCCCAGGGATCGTCGGGAATCAGCCCCAGCATTTT,CASSPGIVGNQPQHF
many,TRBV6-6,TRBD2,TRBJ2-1,TGTGCCAGCAGTTACTTTCTGGGGGGGAATGAGCAGTTCTTC,CASSYFLGGNEQFF
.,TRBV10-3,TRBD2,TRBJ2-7,TGTGCCATCAGAGTAGCGGGGACGGGGAACGAGCAGTACTTC,CAIRVAGTGNEQYF
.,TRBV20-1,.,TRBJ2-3,TGCAGTGCTACACTCCTGCTGCGTAGTCCAGATACGCAGTATTTT,CSATLLLRSPDTQYF
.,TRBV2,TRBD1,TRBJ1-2,TGTGCCAGCAGTGAACGACAGGGGAAGGATGGCTACACCTTC,CASSERQGKDGYTF
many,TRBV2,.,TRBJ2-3,TGTGCCAGCTTTACAGATACGCAGTATTTT,CASFTDTQYF
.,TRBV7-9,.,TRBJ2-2,TGTGCCAGCAGCTTAGAGTTCGGGGAGCTGTTTTTT,CASSLEFGELFF
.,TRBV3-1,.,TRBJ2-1,TGTGCCAGCAGCCAAGATCCTAGTAGCTCCTACAATGAGCAGTTCTTC,CASSQDPSSSYNEQFF
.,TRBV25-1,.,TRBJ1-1,TGTGCCAGCAGTGAGTTTACAGGGTTGAACACTGAAGCTTTCTTT,CASSEFTGLNTEAFF
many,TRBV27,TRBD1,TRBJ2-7,TGTGCCAGCAGTCCTACAGGGGGCGCTTACGAGCAGTACTTC,CASSPTGGAYEQYF
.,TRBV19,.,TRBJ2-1,TGTGCCAGTACTCAAAGCCTGAGCTACAATGAGCAGTTCTTC,CASTQSLSYNEQFF
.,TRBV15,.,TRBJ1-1,TGTGCCACCAGCAGAGTTCGGGGCCAGAACACTGAAGCTTTCTTT,CATSRVRGQNTEAFF
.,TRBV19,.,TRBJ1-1,TGTGCCAGTAGTGTAGCACCAGGACTCACTGAAGCTTTCTTT,CASSVAPGLTEAFF
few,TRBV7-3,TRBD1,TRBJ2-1,TGTGCCAGCAGCCCAGAAGGGAGGTGGGACAGGGGTGTCTGGAATGAGCAGTTCTTC,CASSPEGRWDRGVWNEQFF
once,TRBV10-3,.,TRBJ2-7,TGTGCCATCAGTGGAAACAAACCGGGACTCTGGGTCCACGAGCAGTACTTC,CAISGNKPGLWVHEQYF
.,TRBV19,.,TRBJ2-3,TGTGCCAGTAGTATAAGAGCCCCCACAGATACGCAGTATTTT,CASSIRAPTDTQYF